This TCR beta chain was sequenced in a study of T cells after yellow fever vaccination. General study results and limits: In FACS-sorted repertoires, abundant clonotypes from the bulk population could appear as contaminants. Faster peaking, at day 5 versus 15, marked a secondary response that was weaker.

Researchers made TCR cDNA using 5'RACE template switching, and this step added a universal primer site and UMIs. Each CDR3 protein is one row after TCRdb ran MiXCR on the 5' RACE reads. The table includes fewer than 500,000 distinct CDR3 sequences, roughly a sixth detected once. CDR3 length equals 13 residues. The V and J ends lost 3 bases and 6 bases respectively, with 10 bases between them. Germline CDR1 reads SGHTA; CDR2 reads FQGNSA. In this sample, this clonotype turned up a few times. The antigen remains undetermined. This sample comprised PBMCs, obtained before the yellow fever booster vaccination. The V call is TRBV7-2, the J call TRBJ2-3; no clear D gene. This TCR came from a man between 18 and 35 years old who received the YFV17D yellow fever vaccine. The CDR3 is CASSFGSGDTQYF. The CDR3 DNA is TGTGCCAGCAGCTTCGGCTCTGGGGATACGCAGTATTTT.